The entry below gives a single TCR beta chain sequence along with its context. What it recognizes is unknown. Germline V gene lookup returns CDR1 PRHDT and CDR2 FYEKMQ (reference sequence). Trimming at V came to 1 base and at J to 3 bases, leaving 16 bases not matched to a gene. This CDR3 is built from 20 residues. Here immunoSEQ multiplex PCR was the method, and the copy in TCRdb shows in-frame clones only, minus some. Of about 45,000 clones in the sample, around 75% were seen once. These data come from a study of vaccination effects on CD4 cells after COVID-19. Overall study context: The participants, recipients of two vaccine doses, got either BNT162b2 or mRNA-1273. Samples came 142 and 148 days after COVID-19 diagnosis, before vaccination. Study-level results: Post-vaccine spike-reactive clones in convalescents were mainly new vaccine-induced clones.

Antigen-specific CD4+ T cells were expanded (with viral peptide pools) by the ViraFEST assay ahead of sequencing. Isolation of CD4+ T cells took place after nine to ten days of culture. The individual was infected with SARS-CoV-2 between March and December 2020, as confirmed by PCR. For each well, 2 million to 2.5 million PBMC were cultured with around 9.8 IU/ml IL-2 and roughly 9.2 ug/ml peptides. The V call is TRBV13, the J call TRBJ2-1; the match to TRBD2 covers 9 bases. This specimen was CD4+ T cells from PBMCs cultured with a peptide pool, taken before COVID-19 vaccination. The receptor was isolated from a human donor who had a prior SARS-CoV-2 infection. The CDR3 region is CASSLAGQELLAGYYNEQFF. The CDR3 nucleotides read TGTGCCAGCAGCTTAGCGGGGCAGGAGCTACTAGCGGGCTACTACAATGAGCAGTTCTTC.